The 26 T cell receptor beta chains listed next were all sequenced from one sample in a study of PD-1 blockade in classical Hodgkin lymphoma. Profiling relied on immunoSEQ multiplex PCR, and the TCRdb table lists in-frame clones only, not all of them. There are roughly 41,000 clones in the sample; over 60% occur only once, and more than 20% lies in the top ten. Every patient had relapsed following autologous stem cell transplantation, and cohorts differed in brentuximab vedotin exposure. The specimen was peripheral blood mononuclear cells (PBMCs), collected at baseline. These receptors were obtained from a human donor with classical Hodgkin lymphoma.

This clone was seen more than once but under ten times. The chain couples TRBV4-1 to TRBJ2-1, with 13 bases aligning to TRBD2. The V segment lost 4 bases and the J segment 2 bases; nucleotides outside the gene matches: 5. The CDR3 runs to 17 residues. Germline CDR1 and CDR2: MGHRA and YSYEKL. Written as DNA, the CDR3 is TGCGCCAGCAGCCGTGGGGGACTAGCGGGAACCTACAATGAGCAGTTCTTC. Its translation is CASSRGGLAGTYNEQFF.

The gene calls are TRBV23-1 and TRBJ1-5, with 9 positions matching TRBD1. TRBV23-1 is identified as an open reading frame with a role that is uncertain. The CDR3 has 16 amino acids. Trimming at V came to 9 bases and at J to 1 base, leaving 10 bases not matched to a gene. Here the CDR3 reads CARSNRGRRSNQPQHF. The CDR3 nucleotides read TGCGCCAGGTCAAACAGGGGGCGGAGAAGCAATCAGCCCCAGCATTTT.

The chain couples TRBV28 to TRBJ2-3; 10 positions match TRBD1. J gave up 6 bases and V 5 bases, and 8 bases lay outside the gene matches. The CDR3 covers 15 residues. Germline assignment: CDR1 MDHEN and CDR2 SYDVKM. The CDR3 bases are TGTGCCAGCAGTATTAGACAGGGGGCTTCGGATACGCAGTATTTT. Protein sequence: CASSIRQGASDTQYF.

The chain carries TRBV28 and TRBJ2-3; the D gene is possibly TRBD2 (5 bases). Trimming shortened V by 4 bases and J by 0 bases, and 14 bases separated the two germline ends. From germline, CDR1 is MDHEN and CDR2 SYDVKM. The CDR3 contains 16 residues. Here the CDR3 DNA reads TGTGCCAGCAGTTCGACCGGGATCACTAGCACAGATACGCAGTATTTT. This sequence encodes CASSSTGITSTDTQYF.

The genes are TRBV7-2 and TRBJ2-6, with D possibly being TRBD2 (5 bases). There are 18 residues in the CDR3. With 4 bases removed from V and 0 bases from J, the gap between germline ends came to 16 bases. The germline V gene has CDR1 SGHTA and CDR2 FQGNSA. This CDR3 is CASSSGPPAGSGANVLTF. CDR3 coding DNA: TGTGCCAGCAGCTCAGGCCCGCCGGCGGGCTCTGGGGCCAACGTCCTGACTTTC. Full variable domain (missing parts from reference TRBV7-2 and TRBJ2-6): GAGVSQSPSNKVTEKGKDVELRCDPISGHTALYWYRQSLGQGLEFLIYFQGNSAPDKSGLPSDRFSAERTGGSVSTLTIQRTQQEDSAVYLCASSSGPPAGSGANVLTFGAGSRLTVL.

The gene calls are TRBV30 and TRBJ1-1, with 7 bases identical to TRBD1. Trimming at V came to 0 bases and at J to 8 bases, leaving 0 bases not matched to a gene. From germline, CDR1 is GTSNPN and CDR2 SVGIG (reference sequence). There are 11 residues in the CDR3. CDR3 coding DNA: TGTGCCTGGAGTGTGACAGGGGAAGCTTTCTTT. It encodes CAWSVTGEAFF.

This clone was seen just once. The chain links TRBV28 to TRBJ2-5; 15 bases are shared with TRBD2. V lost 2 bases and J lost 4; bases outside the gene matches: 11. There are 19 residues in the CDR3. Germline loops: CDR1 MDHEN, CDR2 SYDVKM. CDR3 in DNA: TGTGCCAGCAGTTTAGAACAACTGGGACTAGCGGGAGGAAGAGAGACCCAGTACTTC. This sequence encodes CASSLEQLGLAGGRETQYF. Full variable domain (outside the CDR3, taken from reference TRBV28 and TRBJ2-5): DVKVTQSSRYLVKRTGEKVFLECVQDMDHENMFWYRQDPGLGLRLIYFSYDVKMKEKGDIPEGYSVSREKKERFSLILESASTNQTSMYLCASSLEQLGLAGGRETQYFGPGTRLLVL.

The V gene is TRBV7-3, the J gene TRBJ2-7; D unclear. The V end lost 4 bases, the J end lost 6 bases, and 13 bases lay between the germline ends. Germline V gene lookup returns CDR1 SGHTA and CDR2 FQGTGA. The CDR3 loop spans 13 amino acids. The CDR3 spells CASSSAALSEQYF. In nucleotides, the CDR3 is TGTGCCAGCAGCTCCGCTGCGTTAAGCGAGCAGTACTTC.

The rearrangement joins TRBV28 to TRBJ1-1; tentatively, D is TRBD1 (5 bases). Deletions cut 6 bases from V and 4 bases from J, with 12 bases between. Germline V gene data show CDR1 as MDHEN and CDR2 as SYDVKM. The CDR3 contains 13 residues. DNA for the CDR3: TGTGCCAGCAGGCCCCAGGGAGGCACTGAAGCTTTCTTT. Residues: CASRPQGGTEAFF.

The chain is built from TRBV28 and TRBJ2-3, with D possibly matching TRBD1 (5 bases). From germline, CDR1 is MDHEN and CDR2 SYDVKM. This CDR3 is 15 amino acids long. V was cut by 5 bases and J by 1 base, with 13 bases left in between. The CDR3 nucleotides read TGTGCCAGCAGTGCCCAGGGTAAAGGCACAGATACGCAGTATTTT. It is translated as CASSAQGKGTDTQYF.

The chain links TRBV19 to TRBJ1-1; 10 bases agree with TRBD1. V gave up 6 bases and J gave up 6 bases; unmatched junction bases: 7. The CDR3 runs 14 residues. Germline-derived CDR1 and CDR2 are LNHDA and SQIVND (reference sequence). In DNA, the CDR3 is TGTGCCAGTAGCCGGGACAGGGGTGGGGCTGAAGCTTTCTTT. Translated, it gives CASSRDRGGAEAFF.

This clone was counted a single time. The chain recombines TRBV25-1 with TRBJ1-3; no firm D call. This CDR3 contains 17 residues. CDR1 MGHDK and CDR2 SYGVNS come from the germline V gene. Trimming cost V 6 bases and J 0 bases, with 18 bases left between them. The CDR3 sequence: CASRPPGVKSSGNTIYF. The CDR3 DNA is TGTGCCAGCAGGCCCCCCGGTGTCAAGAGCTCTGGAAACACCATATATTTT.

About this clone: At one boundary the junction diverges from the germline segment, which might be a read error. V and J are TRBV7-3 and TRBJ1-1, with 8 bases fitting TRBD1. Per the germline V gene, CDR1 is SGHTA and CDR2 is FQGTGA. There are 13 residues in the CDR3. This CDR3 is CAGSATGGTEAFF. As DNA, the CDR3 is TGTGCCGGCAGCGCAACAGGGGGCACTGAAGCTTTCTTT.

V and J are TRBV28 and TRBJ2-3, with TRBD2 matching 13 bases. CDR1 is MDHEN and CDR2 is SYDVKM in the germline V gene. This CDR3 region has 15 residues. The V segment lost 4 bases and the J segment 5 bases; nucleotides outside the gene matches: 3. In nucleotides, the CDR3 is TGTGCCAGCAGTTGGGGACTAGCGGGAAGAGATACGCAGTATTTT. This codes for CASSWGLAGRDTQYF.

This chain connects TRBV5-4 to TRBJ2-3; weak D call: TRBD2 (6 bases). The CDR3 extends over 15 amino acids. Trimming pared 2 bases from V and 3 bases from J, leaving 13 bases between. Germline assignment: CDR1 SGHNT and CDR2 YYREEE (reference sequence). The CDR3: CASSFTGSATDTQYF. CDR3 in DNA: TGTGCCAGCAGCTTTACCGGGAGTGCGACAGATACGCAGTATTTT.

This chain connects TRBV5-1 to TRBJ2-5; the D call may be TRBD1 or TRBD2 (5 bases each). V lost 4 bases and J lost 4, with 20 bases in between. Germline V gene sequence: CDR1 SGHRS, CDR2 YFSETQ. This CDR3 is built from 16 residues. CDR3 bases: TGCGCCAGCAGCCAGGTCCCGGGGCTAGGAGGAGAGACCCAGTACTTC. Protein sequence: CASSQVPGLGGETQYF.

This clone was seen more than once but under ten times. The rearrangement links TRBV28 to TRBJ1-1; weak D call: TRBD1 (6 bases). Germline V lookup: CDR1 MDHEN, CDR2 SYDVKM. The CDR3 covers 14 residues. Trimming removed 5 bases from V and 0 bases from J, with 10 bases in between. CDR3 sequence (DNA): TGTGCCAGCAGTACAGGGTTAATGAACACTGAAGCTTTCTTT. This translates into CASSTGLMNTEAFF.

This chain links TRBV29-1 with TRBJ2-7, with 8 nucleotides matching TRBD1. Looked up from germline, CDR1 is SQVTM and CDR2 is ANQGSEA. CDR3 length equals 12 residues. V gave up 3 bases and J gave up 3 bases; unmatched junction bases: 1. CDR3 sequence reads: CSVETGDYEQYF. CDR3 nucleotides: TGCAGCGTTGAGACAGGGGACTACGAGCAGTACTTC.

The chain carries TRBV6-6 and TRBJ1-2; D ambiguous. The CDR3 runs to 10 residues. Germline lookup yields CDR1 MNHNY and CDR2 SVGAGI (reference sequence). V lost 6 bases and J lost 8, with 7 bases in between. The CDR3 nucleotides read TGTGCCAGCAGCGAGTTAGGCTACACCTTC. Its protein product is CASSELGYTF.

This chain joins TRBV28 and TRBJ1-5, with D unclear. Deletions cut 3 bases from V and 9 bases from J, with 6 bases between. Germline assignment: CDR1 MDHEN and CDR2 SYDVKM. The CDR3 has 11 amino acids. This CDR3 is CASSFWGPQHF. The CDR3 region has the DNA TGTGCCAGCAGTTTTTGGGGGCCCCAGCATTTT. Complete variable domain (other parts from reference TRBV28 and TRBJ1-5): DVKVTQSSRYLVKRTGEKVFLECVQDMDHENMFWYRQDPGLGLRLIYFSYDVKMKEKGDIPEGYSVSREKKERFSLILESASTNQTSMYLCASSFWGPQHFGDGTRLSIL.

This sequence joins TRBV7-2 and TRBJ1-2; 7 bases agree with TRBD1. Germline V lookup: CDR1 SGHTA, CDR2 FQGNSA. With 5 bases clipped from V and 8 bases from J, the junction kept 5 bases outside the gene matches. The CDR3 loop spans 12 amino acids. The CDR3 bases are TGTGCCAGCAGCCACGACAGGGTAGGCTACACCTTC. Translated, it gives CASSHDRVGYTF.

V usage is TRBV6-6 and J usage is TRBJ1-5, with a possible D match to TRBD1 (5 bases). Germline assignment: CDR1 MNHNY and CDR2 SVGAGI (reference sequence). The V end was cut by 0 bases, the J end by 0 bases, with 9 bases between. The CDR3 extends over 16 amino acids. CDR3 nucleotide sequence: TGTGCCAGCAGTTACTCGAACAGGCATAGCAATCAGCCCCAGCATTTT. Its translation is CASSYSNRHSNQPQHF.

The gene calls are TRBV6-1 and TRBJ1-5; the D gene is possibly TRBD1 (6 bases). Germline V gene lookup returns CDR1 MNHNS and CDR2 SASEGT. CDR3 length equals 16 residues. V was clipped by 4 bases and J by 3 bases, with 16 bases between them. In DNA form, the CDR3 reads TGTGCCAGCAGTGGTTCGGGGGGCAGTCCCAATCAGCCCCAGCATTTT. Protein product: CASSGSGGSPNQPQHF.

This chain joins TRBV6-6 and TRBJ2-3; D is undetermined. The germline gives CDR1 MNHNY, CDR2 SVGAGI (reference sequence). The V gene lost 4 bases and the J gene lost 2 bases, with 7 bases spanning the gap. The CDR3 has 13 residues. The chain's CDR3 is CASSSGPTDTQYF. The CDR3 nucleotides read TGTGCCAGCAGTTCCGGGCCCACAGATACGCAGTATTTT.

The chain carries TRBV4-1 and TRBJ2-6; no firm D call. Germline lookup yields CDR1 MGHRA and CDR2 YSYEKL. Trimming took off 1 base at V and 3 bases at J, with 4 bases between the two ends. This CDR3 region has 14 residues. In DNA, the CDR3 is TGCGCCAGCAGCCAAGCTTATGGGGCCAACGTCCTGACTTTC. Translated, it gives CASSQAYGANVLTF.

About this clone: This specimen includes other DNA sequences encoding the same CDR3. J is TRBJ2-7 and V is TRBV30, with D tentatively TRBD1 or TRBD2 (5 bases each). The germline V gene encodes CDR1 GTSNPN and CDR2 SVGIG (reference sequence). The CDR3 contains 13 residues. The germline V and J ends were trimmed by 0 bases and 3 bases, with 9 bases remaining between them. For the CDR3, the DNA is TGTGCCTGGAGTGTTCGGGACGGCTACGAGCAGTACTTC. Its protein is CAWSVRDGYEQYF.